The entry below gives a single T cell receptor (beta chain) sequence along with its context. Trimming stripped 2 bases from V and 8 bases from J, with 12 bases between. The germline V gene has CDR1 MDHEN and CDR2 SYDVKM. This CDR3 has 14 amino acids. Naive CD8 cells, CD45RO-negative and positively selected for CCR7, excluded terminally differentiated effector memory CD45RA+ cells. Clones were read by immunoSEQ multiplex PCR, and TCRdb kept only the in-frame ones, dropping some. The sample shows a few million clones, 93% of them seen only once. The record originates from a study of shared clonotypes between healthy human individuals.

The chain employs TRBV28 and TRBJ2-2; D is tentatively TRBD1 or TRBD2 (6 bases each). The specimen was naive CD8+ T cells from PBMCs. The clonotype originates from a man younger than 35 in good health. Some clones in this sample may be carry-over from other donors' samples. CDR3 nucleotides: TGTGCCAGCAGTTTAGTTGGGGGGCGTGGGGAGCTGTTTTTT. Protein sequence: CASSLVGGRGELFF.